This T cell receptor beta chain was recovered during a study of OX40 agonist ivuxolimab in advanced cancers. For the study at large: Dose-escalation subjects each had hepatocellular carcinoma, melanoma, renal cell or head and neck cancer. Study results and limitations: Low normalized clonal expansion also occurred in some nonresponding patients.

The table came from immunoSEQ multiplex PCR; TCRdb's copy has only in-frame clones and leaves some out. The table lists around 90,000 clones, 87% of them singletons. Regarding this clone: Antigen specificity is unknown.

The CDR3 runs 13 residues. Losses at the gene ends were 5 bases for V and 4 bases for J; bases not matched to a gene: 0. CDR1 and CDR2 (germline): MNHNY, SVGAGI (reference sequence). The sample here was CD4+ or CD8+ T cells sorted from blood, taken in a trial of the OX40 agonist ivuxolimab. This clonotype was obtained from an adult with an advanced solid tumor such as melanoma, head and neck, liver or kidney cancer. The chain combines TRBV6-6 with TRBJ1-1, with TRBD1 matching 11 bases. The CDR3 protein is CASSGTGGTEAFF. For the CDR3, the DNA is TGTGCCAGCAGTGGGACAGGGGGCACTGAAGCTTTCTTT.